A single sample gave rise to the 28 T cell receptor beta chains below, sequenced in a study of blood T cell repertoires in COVID-19. The table came from immunoSEQ multiplex PCR; TCRdb's copy has only in-frame clones and leaves some out. In the table there are 150,000 or so clones, around 86% of which are singletons. Source material: PBMCs or T cells enriched from blood (not recorded which). These receptors were taken from a man between 50 and 59 years old who had recovered from COVID-19.

In this sample, this clone turned up a few times. The genes are TRBV28 and TRBJ2-3, with 11 bases matching TRBD2. The CDR3 has 18 residues. The germline V gene has CDR1 MDHEN and CDR2 SYDVKM. V trimming: 6 bases; J trimming: 2 bases; junction bases outside the gene matches: 13. CDR3 in amino acids: CASSRQQGLAVYTDTQYF. The DNA of the CDR3 is TGTGCCAGCAGCCGCCAACAGGGACTAGCGGTATACACAGATACGCAGTATTTT.

This clone was seen only once. This chain connects TRBV7-6 to TRBJ2-3; 7 bases agree with TRBD1. This CDR3 is 14 amino acids long. The germline CDR1 and CDR2 sequences are SGHVS and FNYEAQ. J lost 4 bases, V lost 1 base, and 2 bases had no gene match. The DNA of the CDR3 is TGTGCCAGCAGCTTAGTGACAGGGTCAGATACGCAGTATTTT. Translated: CASSLVTGSDTQYF.

The gene calls are TRBV5-1 and TRBJ1-2, with 9 bases lining up with TRBD1. Losses at the gene ends were 4 bases for V and 4 bases for J; bases not matched to a gene: 11. Germline V gene sequence: CDR1 SGHRS, CDR2 YFSETQ. The CDR3 has 16 amino acids. Here the CDR3 reads CASSEGQGVVGYGYTF. The DNA for the CDR3 is TGCGCCAGCAGCGAGGGACAGGGCGTAGTTGGCTATGGCTACACCTTC.

J is TRBJ1-2 and V is TRBV3-1 (or the pseudogene TRBV3-2), with a weak D call TRBD1 (5 bases). CDR1 is LGHDT, CDR2 YNNKEL, per germline (reference sequence). Deletions cut 2 bases from V and 3 bases from J, with 10 bases between. This CDR3 has 14 amino acids. CDR3 DNA sequence: TGTGCCAGCAGCCAACCGGGGGGGGACTATGGCTACACCTTC. It is translated as CASSQPGGDYGYTF.

V usage is TRBV30 and J usage is TRBJ1-3; a weak D match, TRBD1 (5 bases). The CDR3 runs to 13 residues. V was shortened by 0 bases and J by 2 bases, with 5 bases between the two germline ends. The germline CDR1 and CDR2 sequences are GTSNPN and SVGIG (reference sequence). CDR3 sequence: CAWSVQAGNTIYF. CDR3 DNA: TGTGCCTGGAGTGTACAGGCTGGAAACACCATATATTTT. The full variable domain, with the rest looked up from reference TRBV30 and TRBJ1-3, is SQTIHQWPATLVQPVGSPLSLECTVEGTSNPNLYWYRQAAGRGLQLLFYSVGIGQISSEVPQNLSASRPQDRQFILSSKKLLLSDSGFYLCAWSVQAGNTIYFGEGSWLTVV.

The genes are TRBV28 and TRBJ2-1, with 10 bases that match TRBD2. CDR3 length: 17 amino acids. The ends lost 5 bases at V and 7 bases at J; junction bases unmatched: 14. The germline V gene encodes CDR1 MDHEN and CDR2 SYDVKM. The CDR3 region is CASSPSLGLAGENEQFF. CDR3 DNA sequence: TGTGCCAGCAGTCCCTCGCTCGGGCTAGCGGGAGAAAATGAGCAGTTCTTC.

The rearrangement links TRBV5-1 to TRBJ1-2; TRBD1 matches 10 bases. CDR3 length equals 15 residues. The V gene end was trimmed by 4 bases and the J gene end by 7 bases; junction bases not matched to a gene: 10. Germline CDR1 is SGHRS and CDR2 is YFSETQ. The CDR3 loop is CASSAGSGTGVGYTF. The CDR3, as DNA: TGCGCCAGCAGCGCGGGCTCCGGGACAGGGGTTGGCTACACCTTC.

V usage is TRBV7-6 and J usage is TRBJ2-2; perhaps TRBD1 as D (6 bases). V lost 4 bases and J lost 0, with 9 bases in between. From germline, CDR1 is SGHVS and CDR2 FNYEAQ. This CDR3 has 15 amino acids. CDR3 nucleotides: TGTGCCAGCAGCTCCGACAGGTCGAACACCGGGGAGCTGTTTTTT. Encoded protein: CASSSDRSNTGELFF.

The chain combines TRBV2 with TRBJ1-6; tentatively, D is TRBD1 (6 bases). The CDR3 consists of 16 residues. Germline V lookup: CDR1 SNHLY, CDR2 FYNNEI. The V and J ends lost 6 bases and 2 bases respectively, with 14 bases between them. The CDR3 loop reads CASRTRDIAYNSPLHF. The CDR3 nucleotides read TGTGCCAGCAGAACCCGGGACATCGCCTATAATTCACCCCTCCACTTT.

The chain joins TRBV18 to TRBJ1-4; D is perhaps TRBD1 (6 bases). The V end was cut by 2 bases, the J end by 5 bases, with 18 bases between. The CDR3 is 17 residues long. Germline assignment: CDR1 KGHSH and CDR2 LQKENI. CDR3 DNA: TGTGCCAGCTCACCAGGACAGACAATGCAAGTCAATGAAAAACTGTTTTTT. Amino acids: CASSPGQTMQVNEKLFF.

The chain recombines TRBV12-3 or TRBV12-4 with TRBJ1-2; no clear D. The CDR3 sequence is 12 residues long. V was pared by 6 bases and J by 8 bases, with 13 bases between. The CDR3 DNA follows: TGTGCCAGCAGCCCACTCCCCGTGGGCTACACCTTC. It yields the protein CASSPLPVGYTF.

This clone was counted a single time. CDR3 protein: CAIMEGDRDYNEQFF. CDR3 nucleotides: TGTGCCATCATGGAGGGGGACAGGGATTACAATGAGCAGTTCTTC. The rearrangement links TRBV10-3 to TRBJ2-1, with 9 nucleotides matching TRBD1. This CDR3 is built from 15 residues. The germline gives CDR1 ENHRY, CDR2 SYGVKD. Germline trimming cut 7 bases from V and 4 bases from J; bases unmatched to any gene: 8.

The rearrangement links TRBV28 to TRBJ1-2, with 10 bases fitting TRBD1. The CDR3 totals 15 residues. Looked up from germline, CDR1 is MDHEN and CDR2 is SYDVKM. The junction had 4 bases not matched to a gene; V was cut back by 5 bases and J by 1 base. CDR3 sequence: CASSIRTGGNYGYTF. Here the CDR3 DNA reads TGTGCCAGCAGTATACGGACAGGGGGTAACTATGGCTACACCTTC.

The genes are TRBV5-1 and TRBJ1-1; D is undetermined. The CDR3 contains 14 residues. V lost 3 bases to trimming and J lost 1 base, with 10 bases between them. Germline V lookup: CDR1 SGHRS, CDR2 YFSETQ. CDR3 sequence: CASSSLARNTEAFF. In DNA, the CDR3 is TGCGCCAGCAGCTCCCTGGCTAGGAACACTGAAGCTTTCTTT.

The chain recombines TRBV27 with TRBJ2-7; TRBD2 is a possible D gene (6 bases). V was clipped by 4 bases and J by 5 bases, with 12 bases between them. The CDR3 totals 13 residues. Germline lookup yields CDR1 MNHEY and CDR2 SMNVEV (reference sequence). Here the CDR3 reads CASSSGTLDEQYF. CDR3 sequence (DNA): TGTGCCAGCAGTTCCGGGACTCTTGACGAGCAGTACTTC.

J is TRBJ2-7 and V is TRBV5-4, with 9 bases matching TRBD2. Germline CDR1 SGHNT, CDR2 YYREEE (reference sequence). Trimming removed 0 bases from V and 3 bases from J; junction bases left unmatched: 4. CDR3 length: 15 residues. Here the CDR3 reads CASSLEPSGDYEQYF. The CDR3 nucleotides read TGTGCCAGCAGCTTGGAGCCTAGCGGGGACTACGAGCAGTACTTC. The complete variable domain, with remaining parts taken from reference TRBV5-4 and TRBJ2-7, reads ETGVTQSPTHLIKTRGQQVTLRCSSQSGHNTVSWYQQALGQGPQFIFQYYREEENGRGNFPPRFSGLQFPNYSSELNVNALELDDSALYLCASSLEPSGDYEQYFGPGTRLTVT.

This clone was picked up a small number of times. The rearrangement links TRBV6-1 to TRBJ2-1; 10 positions match TRBD2. CDR3 length: 14 amino acids. Germline CDR1 is MNHNS and CDR2 is SASEGT. With V trimmed by 1 base and J by 15 bases, 9 bases remained unmatched. The CDR3 sequence is CASSEGASGSGVFF. The CDR3 DNA reads TGTGCCAGCAGTGAAGGGGCTAGCGGGAGTGGAGTGTTCTTC.

On this clone itself: One end of the junction fails to match germline, which may point to a read error. The chain carries TRBV9 and TRBJ2-3, with 9 positions matching TRBD2. This CDR3 is 15 amino acids long. Germline CDR1 SGDLS, CDR2 YYNGEE. The CDR3 protein is CARRVGGGGADTQYF. The CDR3 nucleotides are TGCGCCCGCCGCGTCGGGGGCGGGGGGGCAGATACGCAGTATTTT.

The J gene is TRBJ1-1, the V gene TRBV6-2 or TRBV6-3; 12 bases align to TRBD1. The CDR3 totals 14 residues. Germline CDR1 MNHEY, CDR2 SVGEGT. The junction had 6 bases not matched to a gene; V was cut back by 2 bases and J by 11 bases. This CDR3 reads CASSYTGQGAGAFF. The CDR3 region has the DNA TGTGCCAGCAGTTACACGGGACAGGGGGCTGGCGCTTTCTTT.

The V gene is TRBV5-1, the J gene TRBJ1-2; D remains unclear. Germline V lookup: CDR1 SGHRS, CDR2 YFSETQ. The CDR3 spans 14 residues. Trimming took off 2 bases at V and 0 bases at J, with 8 bases between the two ends. CDR3 coding DNA: TGCGCCAGCAGCTTCCAGTCATCTAACTATGGCTACACCTTC. Its protein product is CASSFQSSNYGYTF.

V gene TRBV7-3 combines with J gene TRBJ2-3; D gene unclear. The CDR3 spans 13 residues. Germline CDR1 reads SGHTA; CDR2 reads FQGTGA. Trimming stripped 4 bases from V and 4 bases from J, with 9 bases between. CDR3 coding DNA: TGTGCCAGCAGCTCCACCACAGCAGATACGCAGTATTTT. It is translated as CASSSTTADTQYF.

The count of this clone is one. The chain recombines TRBV5-4 with TRBJ2-5, with D unresolved. This CDR3 has 13 residues. The V gene's germline CDR1 is SGHNT and CDR2 YYREEE (reference sequence). Trimming left V 0 bases short and J 4 bases short, with 7 bases between. The CDR3 sequence is CASSLAVRETQYF. The CDR3 coding sequence is TGTGCCAGCAGCTTGGCAGTTCGAGAGACCCAGTACTTC.

V and J are TRBV6-5 and TRBJ1-5; TRBD1 matches 9 bases. This CDR3 has 15 residues. CDR1 and CDR2 from the germline V gene are MNHEY and SVGAGI. V gave up 6 bases and J gave up 7 bases; unmatched junction bases: 10. The CDR3 DNA is TGTGCCAGCAGAATAACCGGGACAGGGACCCAGCCCCAGCATTTT. The encoded protein is CASRITGTGTQPQHF.

The chain links TRBV28 to TRBJ1-2; TRBD1 agrees at 8 bases. CDR3 length: 13 residues. V shed 8 bases, J shed 0 bases, and the junction held 2 bases outside the gene matches. Germline CDR1 and CDR2: MDHEN and SYDVKM. The CDR3 sequence: CASRTGSNYGYTF. CDR3 DNA sequence: TGTGCCAGCCGGACAGGGTCTAACTATGGCTACACCTTC.

The J gene is TRBJ1-4, the V gene TRBV5-4; 8 bases align to TRBD1. The CDR3 extends over 15 amino acids. The germline V gene has CDR1 SGHNT and CDR2 YYREEE (reference sequence). V shed 4 bases and J 8 bases; nucleotides not matched to a gene: 10. The chain's CDR3 is CASSRGQALGEKLFF. The DNA for the CDR3 is TGTGCCAGCAGCCGGGGACAGGCTCTGGGCGAAAAACTGTTTTTT.

J is TRBJ2-3 and V is TRBV28, with a weak D call TRBD2 (6 bases). Trimming shortened V by 5 bases and J by 2 bases, and 17 bases separated the two germline ends. CDR1 is MDHEN and CDR2 is SYDVKM in the germline V gene. CDR3 size: 16 residues. The CDR3 is CASSPPSAGYTDTQYF. CDR3 in DNA: TGTGCCAGCAGTCCCCCGTCGGCGGGATACACAGATACGCAGTATTTT.

The chain couples TRBV3-1 (or the pseudogene TRBV3-2) to TRBJ1-2; D may be TRBD1 (5 bases). Germline lookup yields CDR1 LGHDT and CDR2 YNNKEL (reference sequence). There are 16 residues in the CDR3. V was trimmed by 0 bases and J by 8 bases, leaving 19 bases between them. The CDR3 sequence is CASSQDLNRMAGGYTF. The CDR3 nucleotides are TGTGCCAGCAGCCAAGATCTGAACAGGATGGCGGGGGGCTACACCTTC.

This chain connects TRBV4-3 to TRBJ2-2; 7 positions agree with TRBD2. CDR3 length: 12 amino acids. From germline, CDR1 is LGHNA and CDR2 YSLEER. V lost 4 bases and J lost 7; bases outside the gene matches: 0. This CDR3 reads CASSRGGGELFF. The CDR3 nucleotides are TGCGCCAGCAGCCGGGGGGGCGGGGAGCTGTTTTTT.